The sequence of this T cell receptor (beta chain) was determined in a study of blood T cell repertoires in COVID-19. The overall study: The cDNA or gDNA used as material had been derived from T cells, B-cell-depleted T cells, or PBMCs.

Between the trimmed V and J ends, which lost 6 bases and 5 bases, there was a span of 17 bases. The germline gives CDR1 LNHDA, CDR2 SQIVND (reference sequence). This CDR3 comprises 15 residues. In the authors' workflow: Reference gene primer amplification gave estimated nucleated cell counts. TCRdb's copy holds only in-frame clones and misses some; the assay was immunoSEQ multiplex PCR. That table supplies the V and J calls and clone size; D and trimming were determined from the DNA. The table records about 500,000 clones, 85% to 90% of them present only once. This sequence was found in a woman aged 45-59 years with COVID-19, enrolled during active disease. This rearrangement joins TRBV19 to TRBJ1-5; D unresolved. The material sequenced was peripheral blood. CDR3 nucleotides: TGTGCCAGTAGGATCTCCGGAGCTCAGCATCAGCCCCAGCATTTT. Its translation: CASRISGAQHQPQHF.